This passage covers 2 T cell receptor beta chains from one sample sequenced in a study of T cells in Graves' hyperthyroidism and ophthalmopathy. RNA transcripts were the template for amplifying TCR beta CDR3 regions. Primed by the HTBI set, a first-round RT-PCR was run on the TCR CDR3. TCRdb re-called the multiplex PCR reads through MiXCR, storing one row per CDR3 protein. The sample records hundreds of thousands of distinct CDR3 sequences, 18% being singletons. The sequenced sample consisted of blood. These receptors were obtained from a woman aged 45 to 65 with Graves' hyperthyroidism that later progressed to Graves' ophthalmopathy.

This clonotype appeared many times. The chain carries TRBV10-2 and TRBJ1-5, with TRBD1 as a possible D gene (6 bases). Per the germline V gene, CDR1 is WSHSY and CDR2 is SAAADI. CDR3 length: 15 amino acids. V was clipped by 0 bases and J by 0 bases, with 6 bases between them. CDR3 in amino acids: CASSESGGSNQPQHF. The CDR3 DNA is TGCGCCAGCAGTGAGTCAGGGGGTAGCAATCAGCCCCAGCATTTT.

This chain connects TRBV6-1 to TRBJ2-2; tentative D call: TRBD1 (6 bases). This CDR3 spans 13 amino acids. In germline, CDR1 is MNHNS, CDR2 SASEGT. The ends were cut back, 11 bases at V and 5 bases at J, with 15 bases in the middle. The CDR3 sequence: CAGGQLRTGELFF. The DNA for the CDR3 is TGTGCCGGAGGACAGTTACGGACCGGGGAGCTGTTTTTT.